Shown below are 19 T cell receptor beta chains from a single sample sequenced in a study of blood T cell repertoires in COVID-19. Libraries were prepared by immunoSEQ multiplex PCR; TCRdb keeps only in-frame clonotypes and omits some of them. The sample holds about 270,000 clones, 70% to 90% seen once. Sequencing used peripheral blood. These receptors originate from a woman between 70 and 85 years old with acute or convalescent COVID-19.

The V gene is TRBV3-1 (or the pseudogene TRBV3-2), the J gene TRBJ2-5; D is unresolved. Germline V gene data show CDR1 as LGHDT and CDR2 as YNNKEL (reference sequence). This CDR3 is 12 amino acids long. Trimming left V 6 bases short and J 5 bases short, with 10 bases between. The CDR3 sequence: CASSRLRETQYF. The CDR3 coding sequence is TGTGCCAGCAGTCGTTTGAGGGAGACCCAGTACTTC.

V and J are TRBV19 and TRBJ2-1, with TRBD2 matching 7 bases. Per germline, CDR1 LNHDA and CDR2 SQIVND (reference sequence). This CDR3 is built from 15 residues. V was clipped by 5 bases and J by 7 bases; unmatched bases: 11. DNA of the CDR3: TGTGCCAGTAGTTTCCCCCAGGGACTAAGAAATGAGCAGTTCTTC. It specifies CASSFPQGLRNEQFF.

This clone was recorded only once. The CDR3 loop is CASSSGRNSPLHF. CDR3 nucleotides: TGTGCCAGCAGCTCAGGAAGGAATTCACCCCTCCACTTT. The chain combines TRBV6-5 with TRBJ1-6; D is unclear. Trimming pared 6 bases from V and 7 bases from J, leaving 10 bases between. The CDR3 is 13 amino acids. CDR1 and CDR2 from the germline V gene are MNHEY and SVGAGI.

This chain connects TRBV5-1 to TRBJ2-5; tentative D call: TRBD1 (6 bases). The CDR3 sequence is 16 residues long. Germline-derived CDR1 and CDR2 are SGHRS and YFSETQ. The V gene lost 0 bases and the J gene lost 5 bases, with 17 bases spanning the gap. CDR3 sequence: CASSLGTGNIPETQYF. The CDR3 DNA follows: TGCGCCAGCAGCTTGGGCACAGGGAATATCCCGGAGACCCAGTACTTC. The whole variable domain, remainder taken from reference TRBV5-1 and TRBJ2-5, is KAGVTQTPRYLIKTRGQQVTLSCSPISGHRSVSWYQQTPGQGLQFLFEYFSETQRNKGNFPGRFSGRQFSNSRSEMNVSTLELGDSALYLCASSLGTGNIPETQYFGPGTRLLVL.

CDR3 DNA sequence: TGTGCCAGCAGCCGGCTAGCTGGGCCCCCCGGGGAGACCCAGTACTTC. It encodes CASSRLAGPPGETQYF. The chain couples TRBV14 to TRBJ2-5, with D possibly TRBD2 on 5 matching bases. The germline gives CDR1 SGHDN, CDR2 FVKESK. The CDR3 contains 16 residues. Trimming removed 4 bases at V and 5 bases at J, with 20 bases between.

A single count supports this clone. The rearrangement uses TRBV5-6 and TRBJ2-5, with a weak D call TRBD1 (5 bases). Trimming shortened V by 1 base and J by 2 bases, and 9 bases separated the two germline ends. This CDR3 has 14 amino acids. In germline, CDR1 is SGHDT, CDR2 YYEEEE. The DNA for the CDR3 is TGTGCCAGCAGCTTGTGGGGCAGACAAGAGACCCAGTACTTC. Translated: CASSLWGRQETQYF. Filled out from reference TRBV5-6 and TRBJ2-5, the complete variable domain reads DAGVTQSPTHLIKTRGQQVTLRCSPKSGHDTVSWYQQALGQGPQFIFQYYEEEERQRGNFPDRFSGHQFPNYSSELNVNALLLGDSALYLCASSLWGRQETQYFGPGTRLLVL.

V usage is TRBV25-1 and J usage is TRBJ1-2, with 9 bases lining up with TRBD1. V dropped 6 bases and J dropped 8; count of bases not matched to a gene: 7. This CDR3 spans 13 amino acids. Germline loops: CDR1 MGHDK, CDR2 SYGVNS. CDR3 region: CASSSTGGGGYTF. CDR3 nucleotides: TGTGCCAGCAGCTCGACAGGGGGAGGAGGCTACACCTTC.

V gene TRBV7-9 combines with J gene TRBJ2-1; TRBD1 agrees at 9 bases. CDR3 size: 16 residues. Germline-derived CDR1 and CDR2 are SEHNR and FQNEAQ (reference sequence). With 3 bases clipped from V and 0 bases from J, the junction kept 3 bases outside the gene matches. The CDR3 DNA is TGTGCCAGCAGCTTTAGACAGGGGGGCTCCTACAATGAGCAGTTCTTC. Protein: CASSFRQGGSYNEQFF.

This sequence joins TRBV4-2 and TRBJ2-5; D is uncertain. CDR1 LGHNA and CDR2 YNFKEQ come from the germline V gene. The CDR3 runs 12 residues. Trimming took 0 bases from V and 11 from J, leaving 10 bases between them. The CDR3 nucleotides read TGTGCCAGCAGCCAAGATGAGGCACCTCAGTACTTC. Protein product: CASSQDEAPQYF.

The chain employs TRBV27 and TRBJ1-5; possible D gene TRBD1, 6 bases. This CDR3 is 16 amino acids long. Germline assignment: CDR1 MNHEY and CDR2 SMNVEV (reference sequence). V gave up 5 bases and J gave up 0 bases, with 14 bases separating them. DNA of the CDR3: TGTGCCAGCAGTCCCAGGACAGCTTATAGCAATCAGCCCCAGCATTTT. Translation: CASSPRTAYSNQPQHF.

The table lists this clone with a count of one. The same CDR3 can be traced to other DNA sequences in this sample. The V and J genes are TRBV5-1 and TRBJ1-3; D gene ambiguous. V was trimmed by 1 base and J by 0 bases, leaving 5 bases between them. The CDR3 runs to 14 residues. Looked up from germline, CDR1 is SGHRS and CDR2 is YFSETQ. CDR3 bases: TGCGCCAGCAGCTTGTCGGGCTCTGGAAACACCATATATTTT. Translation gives CASSLSGSGNTIYF.

CDR3 sequence: CASSLEGAGTF. In DNA form, the CDR3 reads TGTGCCAGCAGCTTGGAAGGGGCGGGGACCTTC. This rearrangement joins TRBV7-6 to TRBJ1-2; D may be TRBD1 (5 bases). The CDR3 is 11 residues long. Germline values: CDR1 SGHVS, CDR2 FNYEAQ. Trimming stripped 3 bases from V and 14 bases from J, with 13 bases between.

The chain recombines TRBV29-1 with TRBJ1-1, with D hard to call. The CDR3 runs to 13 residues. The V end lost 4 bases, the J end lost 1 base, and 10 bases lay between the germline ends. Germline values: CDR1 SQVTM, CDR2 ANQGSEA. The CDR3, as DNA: TGCAGCGTTGGCGGCAGATCGAACACTGAAGCTTTCTTT. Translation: CSVGGRSNTEAFF. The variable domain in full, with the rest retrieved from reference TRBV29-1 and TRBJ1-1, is SAVISQKPSRDICQRGTSLTIQCQVDSQVTMMFWYRQQPGQSLTLIATANQGSEATYESGFVIDKFPISRPNLTFSTLTVSNMSPEDSSIYLCSVGGRSNTEAFFGQGTRLTVV.

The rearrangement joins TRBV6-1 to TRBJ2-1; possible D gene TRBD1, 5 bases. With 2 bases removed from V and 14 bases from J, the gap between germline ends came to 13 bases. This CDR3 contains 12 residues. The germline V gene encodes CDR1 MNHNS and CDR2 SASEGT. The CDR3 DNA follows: TGTGCCAGCAGTGAATGGGGCGGATCGGAGTTCTTC. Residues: CASSEWGGSEFF.

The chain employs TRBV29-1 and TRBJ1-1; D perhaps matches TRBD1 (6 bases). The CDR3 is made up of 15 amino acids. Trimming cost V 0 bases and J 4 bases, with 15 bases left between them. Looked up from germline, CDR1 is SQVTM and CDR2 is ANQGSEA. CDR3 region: CSVEDRGGARTEAFF. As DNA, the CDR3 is TGCAGCGTTGAAGATAGGGGGGGGGCCCGCACTGAAGCTTTCTTT. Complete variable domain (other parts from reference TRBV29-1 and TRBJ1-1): SAVISQKPSRDICQRGTSLTIQCQVDSQVTMMFWYRQQPGQSLTLIATANQGSEATYESGFVIDKFPISRPNLTFSTLTVSNMSPEDSSIYLCSVEDRGGARTEAFFGQGTRLTVV.

CDR3 bases: TGTGCCAGCAGCCCCATGACAGGGCCAGGGAAACTGTTTTTT. Protein sequence: CASSPMTGPGKLFF. The chain uses TRBV7-2 and TRBJ1-4, with 7 bases aligning to TRBD1. CDR3 length equals 14 residues. After removal of 5 bases from V and 11 bases from J, the junction contained 11 bases not matched to a gene. Germline V gene lookup returns CDR1 SGHTA and CDR2 FQGNSA.

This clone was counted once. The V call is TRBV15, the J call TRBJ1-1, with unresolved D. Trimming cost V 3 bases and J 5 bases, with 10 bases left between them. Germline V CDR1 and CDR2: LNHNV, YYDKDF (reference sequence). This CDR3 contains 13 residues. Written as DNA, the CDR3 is TGTGCCACCAGCAGCATACCGGGAACTGAAGCTTTCTTT. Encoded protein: CATSSIPGTEAFF.

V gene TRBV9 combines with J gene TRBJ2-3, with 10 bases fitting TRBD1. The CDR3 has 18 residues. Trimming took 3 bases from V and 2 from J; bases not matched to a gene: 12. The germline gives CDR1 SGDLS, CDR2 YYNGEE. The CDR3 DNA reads TGTGCCAGCAGCGCCCAGCTCGACAGGGGGCTTTACACAGATACGCAGTATTTT. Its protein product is CASSAQLDRGLYTDTQYF.

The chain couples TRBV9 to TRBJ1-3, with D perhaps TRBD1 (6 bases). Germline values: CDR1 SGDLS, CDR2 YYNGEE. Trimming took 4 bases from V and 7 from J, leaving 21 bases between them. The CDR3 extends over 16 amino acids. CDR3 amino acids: CASSPGRGALGNTIYF. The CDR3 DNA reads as TGTGCCAGCAGCCCCGGGCGGGGGGCACTAGGGAACACCATATATTTT. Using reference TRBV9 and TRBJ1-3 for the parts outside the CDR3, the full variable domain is DSGVTQTPKHLITATGQRVTLRCSPRSGDLSVYWYQQSLDQGLQFLIQYYNGEERAKGNILERFSAQQFPDLHSELNLSSLELGDSALYFCASSPGRGALGNTIYFGEGSWLTVV.